The T cell receptor beta chain under discussion was sequenced for a study of blood T cell repertoires in COVID-19. Looking at the study overall: T cells, B-cell-depleted T cells, or PBMCs supplied cDNA or gDNA.

Here immunoSEQ multiplex PCR was the method, and the copy in TCRdb shows in-frame clones only, minus some. The profile shows approximately 330,000 clones, roughly 89% of them singletons. Seattle patients were enrolled during active infection and followed longitudinally. This clone showed up just once. This TCR came from a young man with COVID-19, enrolled during active disease. The sample comprised peripheral blood.

The CDR3, as DNA: TGTGCCACCAGTGATTCAGGGGACGATAGCAATCAGCCCCAGCATTTT. It yields the protein CATSDSGDDSNQPQHF. The genes are TRBV24-1 and TRBJ1-5, with a weak D call TRBD1 (6 bases). V lost 2 bases and J lost 0, with 10 bases in between. The CDR3 covers 16 residues. The germline V gene encodes CDR1 KGHDR and CDR2 SFDVKD.